The 3 T cell receptor beta chains given below trace back to one sample, sequenced in a study of human T cells and chemical hapten exposure listed by TCRdb under 2021. The time point label for this specimen denotes: patch test 1, 2 weeks after DPC sensitization. What the treatment or condition label conveys for this sample: therapeutic diphenylcyclopropenone sensitization with weekly scalp DPC. The library was made by RACE. The run used a NextSeq 500. TCRdb reran the public reads through fastp at Q25 and MiXCR, keeping productive beta chains. Each CDR3 protein gets just one entry, which takes the most common genes and DNA from the rows behind it. For this sample the table gives 150,000 to 200,000 distinct CDR3 sequences, of which around 24% were detected only once. Over 6.5% of the sample is in the top ten clones. The specimen was whole blood, collected in connection with sensitization to the hapten diphenylcyclopropenone (DPC). The receptor set was obtained from a woman aged 50 to 65 with alopecia areata. Some clones in this sample may be carry-over from other donors' samples.

Details on this clonotype: The junction departs from germline at one end; a sequencing error may be responsible. This chain connects TRBV11-3 to TRBJ2-1; perhaps TRBD2 as D (6 bases). Germline V gene data show CDR1 as SGHNT and CDR2 as YENEEA. The CDR3 spans 15 residues. CDR3 sequence (DNA): TGTGCCAGCAGCCTAGAGACTAGCTCCTACAATGAGCAGTTCTTC. Encoded protein: CASSLETSSYNEQFF.

The V call is TRBV14, the J call TRBJ2-5, with D possibly matching TRBD2 (6 bases). V shed 5 bases and J shed 4 bases, with 14 bases lying between them. The CDR3 consists of 14 residues. Per germline, CDR1 SGHDN and CDR2 FVKESK. Written as DNA, the CDR3 is TGTGCCAGCAGCTACGGAATGGAGGGAGAGACCCAGTACTTC. Translation gives CASSYGMEGETQYF. Full variable domain (rest looked up from reference TRBV14 and TRBJ2-5): EAGVTQFPSHSVIEKGQTVTLRCDPISGHDNLYWYRRVMGKEIKFLLHFVKESKQDESGMPNNRFLAERTGGTYSTLKVQPAELEDSGVYFCASSYGMEGETQYFGPGTRLLVL.

This clonotype appeared a few times. The V and J genes are TRBV2 and TRBJ1-1; D gene uncertain. This CDR3 has 15 amino acids. V lost 4 bases, J lost 1 base, and 13 bases lay in between. Germline V lookup: CDR1 SNHLY, CDR2 FYNNEI. The CDR3 here is CASSALLGKNTEAFF. CDR3 bases: TGTGCCAGCAGTGCACTTCTGGGAAAGAACACTGAAGCTTTCTTT.